The T cell receptor beta chain under discussion was sequenced for a study of CD8+ T cells in alopecia areata. The study, taken as a whole, reports: Sequences from scalp samples also cover resident alphabeta T cells of normal skin. Tofacitinib delivered significant drops in scalp clonality and in expanded CD8+ clones among the top 100.

Treatment here: oral pan-JAK inhibitor, 5-10 mg twice daily. In each case, RNA was isolated and then reverse transcribed into cDNA as the sequencing template. TCRdb's table, derived via immunoSEQ multiplex PCR, lists solely in-frame clones and lacks some. The table lists 100,000 to 150,000 clones, over 60% of them singletons. Worth noting for this clone: Its antigen is currently unknown.

The sample in question was CD4+ T cells sorted from blood, obtained at week 4, from a patient treated with tofacitinib. This TCR derives from a human donor with alopecia areata.

CDR3 bases: TGTGCCAGTTCACCGACAGGTAGGCAGAATCAGCCCCAGCATTTT. It encodes CASSPTGRQNQPQHF. This chain links TRBV19 with TRBJ1-5, with D possibly being TRBD1 (6 bases). The CDR3 is 15 amino acids. The ends were cut back, 8 bases at V and 4 bases at J, with 18 bases in the middle. Germline lookup yields CDR1 LNHDA and CDR2 SQIVND (reference sequence).